The clone carrying this T cell receptor beta chain has at least ten counts. The antigen remains unidentified. The source of the sample is a study of blood T cells in healthy people across ages. Broader study findings: Among T cells, TCR beta diversity per million cells dropped roughly linearly as age rose. Strong correlation was found linking TCR beta diversity to naive T cell percentage.

V gave up 3 bases and J gave up 3 bases; unmatched junction bases: 5. The germline V gene encodes CDR1 PRHDT and CDR2 FYEKMQ (reference sequence). CDR3 size: 14 residues. Alongside a J-beta primer mix, a sample-barcoded 5' primer served in a second PCR lasting roughly 7 to 11 cycles. Tagging of each cDNA molecule was performed by a template-switch adaptor with 12 random nucleotides. A single record per CDR3 protein comes from TCRdb applying MiXCR to the 5' RACE reads. The data hold about 1,400,000 distinct CDR3 sequences, with roughly 40% observed a single time. Sequences were obtained from blood. The receptor comes from a woman in her late teens or twenties in good health. This chain connects TRBV13 to TRBJ2-7; the match to TRBD1 covers 7 bases. The CDR3 nucleotides read TGTGCCAGCAGCTTTCCGGGACAGAACTACGAGCAGTACTTC. It codes for CASSFPGQNYEQYF. The variable domain in full, with the rest retrieved from reference TRBV13 and TRBJ2-7, is AAGVIQSPRHLIKEKRETATLKCYPIPRHDTVYWYQQGPGQDPQFLISFYEKMQSDKGSIPDRFSAQQFSDYHSELNMSSLELGDSALYFCASSFPGQNYEQYFGPGTRLTVT.